This is a list of T cell receptor beta chains from one sample in a study of T cell responses to AZD1222 COVID-19 vaccine. Libraries were prepared by immunoSEQ multiplex PCR; TCRdb keeps only in-frame clonotypes and omits some of them. The table shows 100,000 to 120,000 clones, with about 95% occurring only once. The sequencing here drew on peripheral blood, taken 28 days after the second AZD1222 dose. These receptors were obtained from an adult who received the AZD1222 COVID-19 vaccine. The CDR3 runs from the conserved cysteine through the conserved F or W.

cdr3_aa: CSALRATGNTIYF; j_call: TRBJ1-3; v_call: TRBV29-1
cdr3_aa: CASSRENNEQFF; j_call: TRBJ2-1; v_call: TRBV3-1/TRBV3-2
cdr3_aa: CASSRGSHEAFF; j_call: TRBJ1-1; v_call: TRBV12-3/TRBV12-4
cdr3_aa: CASSEDHYNEQFF; j_call: TRBJ2-1; v_call: TRBV2
cdr3_aa: CASSISSGSGETQYF; j_call: TRBJ2-5; v_call: TRBV27
cdr3_aa: CASSLDFYGYTF; j_call: TRBJ1-2; v_call: TRBV5-5
cdr3_aa: CASSQGTSAYTF; j_call: TRBJ1-2; v_call: TRBV3-1/TRBV3-2
cdr3_aa: CASSESKSGQGIRGYTF; j_call: TRBJ1-2; v_call: TRBV10-2
cdr3_aa: CASSPRGLHYEQYF; j_call: TRBJ2-7; v_call: TRBV27
cdr3_aa: CASSQDPGQGNEQFF; j_call: TRBJ2-1; v_call: TRBV4-1
cdr3_aa: CASSQEEGGTEAFF; j_call: TRBJ1-1; v_call: TRBV4-1
cdr3_aa: CASRSGTGQYEQYF; j_call: TRBJ2-7; v_call: TRBV5-1
cdr3_aa: CASSLALNTEAFF; j_call: TRBJ1-1; v_call: TRBV5-5
cdr3_aa: CASSLEAGGSILSYEQYF; j_call: TRBJ2-7; v_call: TRBV5-1
cdr3_aa: CASSLGVGVEAFF; j_call: TRBJ1-1; v_call: TRBV5-1
cdr3_aa: CASSPPQGVNEKLFF; j_call: TRBJ1-4; v_call: TRBV18
cdr3_aa: CASSLERKTTDTQYF; j_call: TRBJ2-3; v_call: TRBV5-1
cdr3_aa: CAICWAVNSPLHF; j_call: TRBJ1-6; v_call: TRBV10-3
cdr3_aa: CASSLGGPDEQFF; j_call: TRBJ2-1; v_call: TRBV7-9
cdr3_aa: CASGSGFLNTEAFF; j_call: TRBJ1-1; v_call: TRBV6-5
cdr3_aa: CASSLTRFPGTGELFF; j_call: TRBJ2-2; v_call: TRBV7-7
cdr3_aa: CASSEDYWNGYTF; j_call: TRBJ1-2; v_call: TRBV2
cdr3_aa: CASRGAGTSGNTIYF; j_call: TRBJ1-3; v_call: TRBV4-2
cdr3_aa: CASSDGQVYGYTF; j_call: TRBJ1-2; v_call: TRBV3-1/TRBV3-2
cdr3_aa: CASSLPLMNTEAFF; j_call: TRBJ1-1; v_call: TRBV5-5
cdr3_aa: CASSPGLAGVLQETQYF; j_call: TRBJ2-5; v_call: TRBV7-8
cdr3_aa: CASSARVGELFF; j_call: TRBJ2-2; v_call: TRBV7-9
cdr3_aa: CASSETSAPTDTQYF; j_call: TRBJ2-3; v_call: TRBV6-4
cdr3_aa: CATSDHPRFNQPQHF; j_call: TRBJ1-5; v_call: TRBV24-1
cdr3_aa: CASSGSDSYGYTF; j_call: TRBJ1-2; v_call: TRBV2
cdr3_aa: CATSDSRRQTGELFF; j_call: TRBJ2-2; v_call: TRBV24-1
cdr3_aa: CASSPDGPYGYTF; j_call: TRBJ1-2; v_call: TRBV7-9
cdr3_aa: CASRLNTEAFF; j_call: TRBJ1-1; v_call: TRBV27
cdr3_aa: CASSLQQGYGYTF; j_call: TRBJ1-2; v_call: TRBV28
cdr3_aa: CATKLASTDTQYF; j_call: TRBJ2-3; v_call: TRBV27
cdr3_aa: CASSPWDRGATEAFF; j_call: TRBJ1-1; v_call: TRBV7-9
cdr3_aa: CASSPRQEDQPQHF; j_call: TRBJ1-5; v_call: TRBV18
cdr3_aa: CASSLPDVTGFYEQYF; j_call: TRBJ2-7; v_call: TRBV7-9
cdr3_aa: CASSLDPGGDNEQFF; j_call: TRBJ2-1; v_call: TRBV7-7
cdr3_aa: CSALRGAKDGYTF; j_call: TRBJ1-2; v_call: TRBV29-1
cdr3_aa: CASSPGQNYGYTF; j_call: TRBJ1-2; v_call: TRBV13
cdr3_aa: CAIRITTSRGQTNNEQFF; j_call: TRBJ2-1; v_call: TRBV10-3
cdr3_aa: CASSVIGGFTGELFF; j_call: TRBJ2-2; v_call: TRBV6-4
cdr3_aa: CASSSPGWFVGEYEQYF; j_call: TRBJ2-7; v_call: TRBV11-2
cdr3_aa: CAITPGQGIDEQYF; j_call: TRBJ2-7; v_call: TRBV10-3
cdr3_aa: CASSLGVAGGMDEQFF; j_call: TRBJ2-1; v_call: TRBV7-9
cdr3_aa: CASSFGQGTDTQYF; j_call: TRBJ2-3; v_call: TRBV5-1
cdr3_aa: CASSLAAGNQPQHF; j_call: TRBJ1-5; v_call: TRBV3-1/TRBV3-2
cdr3_aa: CASRAAYGYTF; j_call: TRBJ1-2; v_call: TRBV6-5
cdr3_aa: CASSSPGSGNTIYF; j_call: TRBJ1-3; v_call: TRBV6-5
cdr3_aa: CASSSVDEQFF; j_call: TRBJ2-1; v_call: TRBV27
cdr3_aa: CASSIGGVRYSPLHF; j_call: TRBJ1-6; v_call: TRBV19
cdr3_aa: CASSFSAGTNNEQFF; j_call: TRBJ2-1; v_call: TRBV5-1
cdr3_aa: CATSRAGAAGQGQPQHF; j_call: TRBJ1-5; v_call: TRBV15
cdr3_aa: CASSPQLAGGPKTQYF; j_call: TRBJ2-5; v_call: TRBV18